This is a list of T cell receptor beta chains from one sample in a study of T cell responses to AZD1222 COVID-19 vaccine. Using immunoSEQ multiplex PCR, the repertoire was profiled, and TCRdb retains in-frame clones only, with some absent. The table includes 110,000 or so clones, approximately 88% detected once. The sequenced sample was peripheral blood, obtained 28 days after the second AZD1222 dose. The receptor set was obtained from an adult who received the AZD1222 COVID-19 vaccine. Both conserved end residues are part of each CDR3. Fields, in order: D gene, clone size, J gene, V gene, CDR3 protein, CDR3 DNA. A D gene is named only where the DNA matches it firmly. Only some rows state a clone size, as once, few, many or a class for expanded clones.

D gene: -
clone size: -
J gene: TRBJ2-1
V gene: TRBV10-3
CDR3 protein: CAISWTEDEQFF
CDR3 DNA: TGTGCCATCAGCTGGACTGAGGATGAGCAGTTCTTC

D gene: -
clone size: -
J gene: TRBJ1-2
V gene: TRBV6-5
CDR3 protein: CASIEGQSDYGYTF
CDR3 DNA: TGTGCCAGCATCGAGGGACAATCGGACTATGGCTACACCTTC

D gene: -
clone size: -
J gene: TRBJ2-5
V gene: TRBV18
CDR3 protein: CASSPRESYQETQYF
CDR3 DNA: TGTGCCAGCTCACCACGGGAATCGTACCAAGAGACCCAGTACTTC

D gene: -
clone size: -
J gene: TRBJ1-5
V gene: TRBV12-2
CDR3 protein: CASRFDRYNQPQHF
CDR3 DNA: TGTGCAAGTCGCTTTGACAGGTACAATCAGCCCCAGCATTTT

D gene: -
clone size: -
J gene: TRBJ1-1
V gene: TRBV7-2
CDR3 protein: CASSLVQTNEAFF
CDR3 DNA: TGTGCCAGCAGCTTAGTACAGACAAATGAAGCTTTCTTT

D gene: -
clone size: -
J gene: TRBJ1-5
V gene: TRBV27
CDR3 protein: CASSRTAYSNQPQHF
CDR3 DNA: TGTGCCAGCAGTCGGACAGCGTATAGCAATCAGCCCCAGCATTTT

D gene: -
clone size: -
J gene: TRBJ1-1
V gene: TRBV18
CDR3 protein: CASSPPSGVSTEAFF
CDR3 DNA: TGTGCCAGCTCACCACCGTCCGGGGTAAGCACTGAAGCTTTCTTT

D gene: -
clone size: once
J gene: TRBJ1-4
V gene: TRBV9
CDR3 protein: CASWSGIPNEKLFF
CDR3 DNA: TGTGCCAGCTGGTCCGGGATCCCCAATGAAAAACTGTTTTTT

D gene: TRBD2
clone size: -
J gene: TRBJ2-1
V gene: TRBV5-6
CDR3 protein: CASSFLAGGLSREQFF
CDR3 DNA: TGTGCCAGCAGCTTTTTAGCGGGGGGGTTATCGAGGGAGCAGTTCTTC

D gene: -
clone size: -
J gene: TRBJ1-4
V gene: TRBV28
CDR3 protein: CASSRTRVFATNEKLFF
CDR3 DNA: TGTGCCAGCAGTAGGACCAGGGTTTTCGCAACTAATGAAAAACTGTTTTTT

D gene: -
clone size: -
J gene: TRBJ2-1
V gene: TRBV7-8
CDR3 protein: CASGGWAYNEQFF
CDR3 DNA: TGTGCCAGCGGGGGGTGGGCCTACAATGAGCAGTTCTTC

D gene: -
clone size: -
J gene: TRBJ1-2
V gene: TRBV29-1
CDR3 protein: CSVEAGDSYGYTF
CDR3 DNA: TGCAGCGTTGAAGCGGGGGACTCCTATGGCTACACCTTC

D gene: -
clone size: -
J gene: TRBJ1-1
V gene: TRBV11-2
CDR3 protein: CASSFQQRQEAFF
CDR3 DNA: TGTGCCAGCAGCTTCCAACAAAGACAGGAAGCTTTCTTT

D gene: TRBD1
clone size: -
J gene: TRBJ2-1
V gene: TRBV10-2
CDR3 protein: CASSATGTASYNEQFF
CDR3 DNA: TGCGCCAGCAGTGCCACCGGGACAGCGAGCTACAATGAGCAGTTCTTC

D gene: -
clone size: -
J gene: TRBJ1-5
V gene: TRBV12-3/TRBV12-4
CDR3 protein: CASSSRGNQPQHF
CDR3 DNA: TGTGCCAGCAGTTCCAGGGGCAATCAGCCCCAGCATTTT

D gene: TRBD2
clone size: -
J gene: TRBJ2-1
V gene: TRBV4-2
CDR3 protein: CASSRRLAGETEQFF
CDR3 DNA: TGTGCCAGCAGCCGGCGACTAGCGGGGGAGACTGAGCAGTTCTTC

D gene: TRBD1
clone size: -
J gene: TRBJ2-3
V gene: TRBV5-1
CDR3 protein: CASSFLRDRETDTQYF
CDR3 DNA: TGCGCCAGCAGCTTCCTCCGGGACAGGGAGACAGATACGCAGTATTTT

D gene: -
clone size: -
J gene: TRBJ1-6
V gene: TRBV27
CDR3 protein: CASSRFGSPLHF
CDR3 DNA: TGTGCCAGCAGCAGATTTGGGTCACCCCTCCACTTT

D gene: -
clone size: few
J gene: TRBJ1-2
V gene: TRBV7-2
CDR3 protein: CASSSLKGREDYGYTF
CDR3 DNA: TGTGCCAGCAGCTCCCTAAAGGGCAGGGAGGACTATGGCTACACCTTC

D gene: -
clone size: -
J gene: TRBJ1-4
V gene: TRBV7-9
CDR3 protein: CASSFGGSNEKLFF
CDR3 DNA: TGTGCCAGCAGCTTCGGCGGGTCTAATGAAAAACTGTTTTTT

D gene: TRBD1
clone size: -
J gene: TRBJ1-1
V gene: TRBV2
CDR3 protein: CASRGQGNTEAFF
CDR3 DNA: TGTGCCAGCCGAGGACAGGGGAACACTGAAGCTTTCTTT

D gene: TRBD2
clone size: -
J gene: TRBJ2-5
V gene: TRBV25-1
CDR3 protein: CASSAGGLGQETQYF
CDR3 DNA: TGTGCCAGCAGCGCGGGAGGGTTGGGCCAAGAGACCCAGTACTTC

D gene: TRBD1
clone size: once
J gene: TRBJ1-5
V gene: TRBV5-1
CDR3 protein: CASSLTGDSNQPQHF
CDR3 DNA: TGCGCCAGCAGCTTGACAGGGGATAGCAATCAGCCCCAGCATTTT

D gene: -
clone size: -
J gene: TRBJ1-1
V gene: TRBV3-1/TRBV3-2
CDR3 protein: CASSQVFKEAEAFF
CDR3 DNA: TGTGCCAGCAGCCAAGTTTTCAAGGAGGCTGAAGCTTTCTTT

D gene: TRBD1
clone size: -
J gene: TRBJ2-4
V gene: TRBV7-2
CDR3 protein: CASSPIPRDRKNIQYF
CDR3 DNA: TGTGCCAGCAGCCCCATCCCCCGGGACAGAAAAAACATTCAGTACTTC

D gene: -
clone size: -
J gene: TRBJ1-2
V gene: TRBV7-9
CDR3 protein: CASSRVEGSYGYTF
CDR3 DNA: TGTGCCAGCAGCCGTGTGGAGGGGTCCTATGGCTACACCTTC

D gene: -
clone size: -
J gene: TRBJ1-5
V gene: TRBV28
CDR3 protein: CASTFGNNQPQHF
CDR3 DNA: TGTGCCAGCACCTTCGGTAACAATCAGCCCCAGCATTTT

D gene: TRBD1
clone size: few
J gene: TRBJ2-7
V gene: TRBV27
CDR3 protein: CASSLGAGRGPYEQYF
CDR3 DNA: TGTGCCAGCAGTTTAGGTGCGGGCAGGGGGCCATACGAGCAGTACTTC

D gene: -
clone size: -
J gene: TRBJ1-4
V gene: TRBV2
CDR3 protein: CASSETGSTDRDEKLFF
CDR3 DNA: TGTGCCAGCAGTGAAACCGGCTCGACCGATAGAGATGAAAAACTGTTTTTT

D gene: -
clone size: -
J gene: TRBJ1-2
V gene: TRBV28
CDR3 protein: CASSLDPGNYGYTF
CDR3 DNA: TGTGCCAGCAGTTTAGATCCGGGCAACTATGGCTACACCTTC

D gene: -
clone size: -
J gene: TRBJ2-7
V gene: TRBV6-5
CDR3 protein: CASSPDRNMAEQYF
CDR3 DNA: TGTGCCAGCAGCCCAGATCGGAACATGGCCGAGCAGTACTTC

D gene: -
clone size: -
J gene: TRBJ1-2
V gene: TRBV6-2/TRBV6-3
CDR3 protein: CASSPGAWSYGYTF
CDR3 DNA: TGTGCCAGCAGTCCAGGGGCTTGGAGCTATGGCTACACCTTC

D gene: -
clone size: -
J gene: TRBJ1-2
V gene: TRBV2
CDR3 protein: CASSASGGYGYTF
CDR3 DNA: TGTGCCAGCAGTGCTTCGGGAGGCTATGGCTACACCTTC

D gene: -
clone size: -
J gene: TRBJ1-2
V gene: TRBV6-5
CDR3 protein: CASRRGVGGYTF
CDR3 DNA: TGTGCCAGCAGAAGGGGGGTGGGTGGCTACACCTTC

D gene: -
clone size: -
J gene: TRBJ1-3
V gene: TRBV29-1
CDR3 protein: CSVEDVVHSGNTIYF
CDR3 DNA: TGCAGCGTTGAAGATGTCGTCCACTCTGGAAACACCATATATTTT

D gene: TRBD1
clone size: -
J gene: TRBJ2-5
V gene: TRBV7-2
CDR3 protein: CASSLMTGLLETQYF
CDR3 DNA: TGTGCCAGCAGCCTAATGACAGGGCTTTTGGAGACCCAGTACTTC

D gene: -
clone size: -
J gene: TRBJ1-6
V gene: TRBV2
CDR3 protein: CASTDSGTANSPLHF
CDR3 DNA: TGTGCCAGCACCGACTCAGGGACCGCTAATTCACCCCTCCACTTT

D gene: -
clone size: -
J gene: TRBJ1-1
V gene: TRBV7-3
CDR3 protein: CASSLYQGVTEAFF
CDR3 DNA: TGTGCCAGCAGCTTATATCAGGGAGTCACTGAAGCTTTCTTT

D gene: -
clone size: -
J gene: TRBJ2-1
V gene: TRBV10-3
CDR3 protein: CASHSGDINEQFF
CDR3 DNA: TGTGCCAGCCATTCAGGGGATATCAATGAGCAGTTCTTC